A selection of T cell receptor beta chains follows, all from one sample in a study of spatial heterogeneity in lung cancer. Each CDR3 protein gets one entry after TCRdb re-called the 5' RACE reads with MiXCR. The sample shows fewer than 45,000 distinct CDR3 sequences, around 7.1% of them seen only once. Sequencing was performed on PBMCs, taken at surgery. Source of these receptors: a female donor with early-stage non-small cell lung cancer. Both conserved end residues are part of each CDR3. Expanded clones are given a class, and other clones once, few, many or no size at all.

cdr3_aa: CASSFRQGPNTGELFF
v_call: TRBV5-4
j_call: TRBJ2-2
clone_size: many

cdr3_aa: CASSPIGGSYNEQFF
v_call: TRBV12-3/TRBV12-4
j_call: TRBJ2-1
clone_size: .

cdr3_aa: CASSTIDRRASYEQYF
v_call: TRBV28
j_call: TRBJ2-7
clone_size: many

cdr3_aa: CSSLRQRHRNNEQFF
v_call: TRBV29-1
j_call: TRBJ2-1
clone_size: .

cdr3_aa: CASSEMISPLHF
v_call: TRBV6-1
j_call: TRBJ1-6
clone_size: many

cdr3_aa: CASSLYTHSGNTIYF
v_call: TRBV11-1
j_call: TRBJ1-3
clone_size: .

cdr3_aa: CSAPRGGGDSNEKLFF
v_call: TRBV20-1
j_call: TRBJ1-4
clone_size: many

cdr3_aa: CASSVEYGYTF
v_call: TRBV6-1
j_call: TRBJ1-2
clone_size: .

cdr3_aa: CASSQSSTEMGSPLHF
v_call: TRBV4-1
j_call: TRBJ1-6
clone_size: .

cdr3_aa: CASSPRVRTANTGELFF
v_call: TRBV12-3/TRBV12-4
j_call: TRBJ2-2
clone_size: .

cdr3_aa: CASSLNRIGTGELFF
v_call: TRBV7-2
j_call: TRBJ2-2
clone_size: many

cdr3_aa: CASSPLNSQGQPQHF
v_call: TRBV3-1
j_call: TRBJ1-5
clone_size: many

cdr3_aa: CASSQATYEQYF
v_call: TRBV3-1
j_call: TRBJ2-7
clone_size: many

cdr3_aa: CASSYSKRDNLPNTEAFF
v_call: TRBV6-2/TRBV6-3
j_call: TRBJ1-1
clone_size: few

cdr3_aa: CSAIGQTDEQFF
v_call: TRBV20-1
j_call: TRBJ2-1
clone_size: few

cdr3_aa: CASSRIAGALGDTQYF
v_call: TRBV5-1
j_call: TRBJ2-3
clone_size: many

cdr3_aa: CASSSYYPRGNTEAFF
v_call: TRBV5-5
j_call: TRBJ1-1
clone_size: few

cdr3_aa: CASSYHGQGKFAEQYF
v_call: TRBV6-2/TRBV6-3
j_call: TRBJ2-7
clone_size: .

cdr3_aa: CASSPGSNQPQHF
v_call: TRBV7-6
j_call: TRBJ1-5
clone_size: .

cdr3_aa: CASSRTSEDYGYTF
v_call: TRBV7-9
j_call: TRBJ1-2
clone_size: .

cdr3_aa: CSAAKDGGTEAFF
v_call: TRBV20-1
j_call: TRBJ1-1
clone_size: many

cdr3_aa: CSARDPGTSGGTDTQYF
v_call: TRBV20-1
j_call: TRBJ2-3
clone_size: few

cdr3_aa: CATSPGVGNTIYF
v_call: TRBV24-1
j_call: TRBJ1-3
clone_size: many

cdr3_aa: CASQSGAGQGAWTQYF
v_call: TRBV4-3
j_call: TRBJ2-5
clone_size: few

cdr3_aa: CASGRQGYQPQHF
v_call: TRBV12-5
j_call: TRBJ1-5
clone_size: few

cdr3_aa: CASSFSGGLPYNEQFF
v_call: TRBV5-6
j_call: TRBJ2-1
clone_size: few

cdr3_aa: CASLQGESYNEQFF
v_call: TRBV2
j_call: TRBJ2-1
clone_size: many

cdr3_aa: CASSRGRFYGYTF
v_call: TRBV12-3/TRBV12-4
j_call: TRBJ1-2
clone_size: .

cdr3_aa: CASSEARWAYEQYF
v_call: TRBV6-1
j_call: TRBJ2-7
clone_size: many

cdr3_aa: CASSFSRGRRNGELFF
v_call: TRBV7-2
j_call: TRBJ2-2
clone_size: .

cdr3_aa: CASEGKVYEQYF
v_call: TRBV12-5
j_call: TRBJ2-7
clone_size: few

cdr3_aa: CASARGLVLSFGEKLFF
v_call: TRBV27
j_call: TRBJ1-4
clone_size: few

cdr3_aa: CASSPHGGDTQYF
v_call: TRBV11-2
j_call: TRBJ2-3
clone_size: .

cdr3_aa: CASSLGTGMNIQYF
v_call: TRBV7-2
j_call: TRBJ2-4
clone_size: many

cdr3_aa: CASSVVREPQHF
v_call: TRBV25-1
j_call: TRBJ1-5
clone_size: many

cdr3_aa: CASSLSLAVDTQYF
v_call: TRBV12-3/TRBV12-4
j_call: TRBJ2-3
clone_size: many

cdr3_aa: CASTVQGNENTEAFF
v_call: TRBV5-1
j_call: TRBJ1-1
clone_size: many

cdr3_aa: CASSLEGPSGYF
v_call: TRBV7-9
j_call: TRBJ2-3
clone_size: many

cdr3_aa: CATGEGGPKDIQYF
v_call: TRBV15
j_call: TRBJ2-4
clone_size: many